Shown below are 13 T cell receptor beta chains from a single sample sequenced in a study of human T cells and chemical hapten exposure. Time point denoted: patch test 1, 2 weeks after DPC sensitization. Treatment indicated: therapeutic diphenylcyclopropenone sensitization with weekly scalp DPC. TCRdb re-called the RACE reads through MiXCR, storing one row per CDR3 protein. The top ten hold more than 1.3% of the sample, which has around 120,000 distinct CDR3 sequences, over 10% seen once. Sequencing was performed on whole blood, taken in connection with sensitization to the hapten diphenylcyclopropenone (DPC). These receptor sequences come from a woman aged 45-59 years with alopecia areata. Some clones in this sample may be carry-over from other donors' samples.

This clonotype was recorded a few times. The chain links TRBV28 to TRBJ1-2; TRBD1 matches 7 bases. V lost 11 bases and J lost 6; bases outside the gene matches: 9. In germline, CDR1 is MDHEN, CDR2 SYDVKM. The CDR3 loop spans 12 amino acids. For the CDR3, the DNA is TGTGCCGGGCGAGGGGGCTTCGATGGCTACACCTTC. Amino acids: CAGRGGFDGYTF.

The V gene is TRBV12-3 or TRBV12-4, the J gene TRBJ2-7, with 8 bases identical to TRBD1. The CDR3 length is 14 residues. V lost 4 bases, J lost 9 bases, and 11 bases stayed unmatched. CDR3 DNA: TGTGCCAGCAGTTGGACAGGGTATCTCCCCGGGCAGTACTTC. Translated, it gives CASSWTGYLPGQYF.

There are many counts of this clonotype. The chain recombines TRBV19 with TRBJ2-3, with D possibly being TRBD1 (6 bases). The germline CDR1 and CDR2 sequences are LNHDA and SQIVND (reference sequence). V shed 5 bases and J shed 6 bases, with 6 bases lying between them. This CDR3 comprises 11 residues. CDR3 region: CASSDRDTQYF. The CDR3 DNA is TGTGCCAGTAGTGACAGGGATACGCAGTATTTT.

At least ten counts were recorded for this clonotype. This chain joins TRBV25-1 and TRBJ1-5; D is uncertain. V lost 6 bases and J 11 bases, leaving 14 bases between the germline ends. CDR1 is MGHDK and CDR2 is SYGVNS in the germline V gene. The CDR3 is made up of 12 amino acids. CDR3 DNA: TGTGCCAGCAGCGGAAGTGGGTCGACCCAGCATTTT. Translated: CASSGSGSTQHF.

This clonotype was observed a handful of times. The chain joins TRBV9 to TRBJ2-1; D ambiguous. The V and J ends lost 0 bases and 5 bases respectively, with 6 bases between them. Germline V lookup: CDR1 SGDLS, CDR2 YYNGEE. This CDR3 has 13 residues. The CDR3 spells CASSVASDNEQFF. The CDR3 nucleotides are TGTGCCAGCAGCGTAGCGTCCGACAATGAGCAGTTCTTC.

This clonotype has a handful of counts. The chain recombines TRBV20-1 with TRBJ1-6, with TRBD1 as a possible D gene (6 bases). CDR1 DFQATT and CDR2 SNEGSKA come from the germline V gene (reference sequence). V shed 3 bases and J shed 10 bases, with 16 bases lying between them. This CDR3 is 14 amino acids long. The CDR3 region has the DNA TGCAGTGCTAGCACAGGGCGGTTAGACTCACCCCTCCACTTT. It codes for CSASTGRLDSPLHF.

The chain uses TRBV20-1 and TRBJ1-5; D is unclear. Germline V CDR1 and CDR2: DFQATT, SNEGSKA (reference sequence). This CDR3 comprises 15 residues. The ends were cut back, 1 base at V and 7 bases at J, with 17 bases in the middle. CDR3 residues: CSARVSGRVWQPQHF. CDR3 DNA: TGCAGTGCTAGAGTTTCGGGAAGGGTATGGCAGCCCCAGCATTTT.

V and J are TRBV4-1 and TRBJ2-1; tentatively, D is TRBD2 (6 bases). Germline assignment: CDR1 MGHRA and CDR2 YSYEKL. The germline V and J ends were trimmed by 4 bases and 7 bases, with 14 bases remaining between them. CDR3 length: 14 residues. This CDR3 is CASSPGDGSNEQFF. CDR3 in DNA: TGCGCCAGCAGCCCGGGAGACGGCTCGAATGAGCAGTTCTTC.

This sequence joins TRBV6-2 or TRBV6-3 and TRBJ2-5; maybe TRBD2 (6 bases). CDR1 and CDR2 (germline): MNHEY, SVGEGT. Between the trimmed V and J ends, which lost 2 bases and 2 bases, there was a span of 9 bases. The CDR3 spans 14 residues. CDR3 sequence: CASSYGGGQETQYF. The CDR3 DNA sequence: TGTGCCAGCAGTTACGGGGGAGGACAAGAGACCCAGTACTTC.

This clonotype was seen a handful of times. V is TRBV7-9 and J is TRBJ1-3; D is ambiguous. V was shortened by 0 bases and J by 3 bases, with 3 bases between the two germline ends. The CDR3 loop spans 13 amino acids. The germline CDR1 and CDR2 sequences are SEHNR and FQNEAQ (reference sequence). The CDR3 DNA follows: TGTGCCAGCAGCTTAGCAAATGGAAACACCATATATTTT. Its protein product is CASSLANGNTIYF.

A few counts support this clonotype. The CDR3 sequence: CASSLGLAGGPGANVLTF. In nucleotides, the CDR3 is TGTGCCAGCAGCTTAGGACTAGCGGGAGGGCCTGGGGCCAACGTCCTGACTTTC. This chain links TRBV7-6 with TRBJ2-6; 14 bases line up with TRBD2. CDR3 length: 18 residues. CDR1 is SGHVS, CDR2 FNYEAQ, per germline. With 1 base clipped from V and 2 bases from J, the junction kept 1 base outside the gene matches.

This clonotype came up many times. This chain joins TRBV4-1 and TRBJ2-2; 12 nucleotides align to TRBD1. Per germline, CDR1 MGHRA and CDR2 YSYEKL. V trimming: 4 bases; J trimming: 9 bases; junction bases outside the gene matches: 3. The length of the CDR3 is 14 residues. DNA of the CDR3: TGCGCCAGCAGCCCGGGACAGGGGGCTTGGGAGCTGTTTTTT. Its translation is CASSPGQGAWELFF.

This clonotype has only a few counts. V gene TRBV4-2 combines with J gene TRBJ2-7; 8 bases line up with TRBD1. The trim removed 2 bases at V and 9 bases at J, leaving 9 bases unmatched. This CDR3 is 14 amino acids long. Germline V CDR1 and CDR2: LGHNA, YNFKEQ. CDR3 region: CASSQPGQGVGQYF. DNA of the CDR3: TGTGCCAGCAGCCAACCAGGACAGGGAGTCGGGCAGTACTTC.